This T cell receptor (beta chain) is from a study of cytomegalovirus exposure and HLA in healthy donors. The study, taken as a whole, reports: Reports showed the classifier diagnosing cytomegalovirus status with high specificity and sensitivity. Association of about 17,000 TCR beta sequences with HLA alleles was found at 0.05 false discovery rate in a later analysis. Across HLA loci, a later analysis found differing TCR association rates, with DRB1 most and HLA-C fewest. Researchers left out some V segments, among them TRBV6-2 and TRBV6-3, as indistinguishable.

CDR3 length: 15 amino acids. The V gene end was trimmed by 6 bases and the J gene end by 2 bases; junction bases not matched to a gene: 5. The germline V gene has CDR1 LNHDA and CDR2 SQIVND (reference sequence). This clone was observed a single time. Its specificity is not known. The primer mix had 60 Vbeta and 13 Jbeta primers. Sequencing was performed with immunoSEQ multiplex PCR; in TCRdb, only in-frame clones are kept and a portion is missing. Of 150,000 or so clones listed, around 81% are singletons. This chain links TRBV19 with TRBJ2-2; 8 bases match TRBD1. Material: PBMCs. This TCR was recovered from a man in his forties or fifties in good health and CMV-seronegative. The CDR3 DNA reads as TGTGCCAGTAGCCTCGGGACAGGAAACACCGGGGAGCTGTTTTTT. It encodes CASSLGTGNTGELFF.